Sequencing of this TCR beta chain was carried out in a study of shared clonotypes between healthy human individuals (TCRdb year 2020). Notes on the research overall: A few men and a couple of women, aged 18 to 49 years, made up the cohort. Between about 0.85 and 8.9 billion PBMCs per donor were obtained by leukapheresis. Different laboratories and diverse techniques were used to prepare libraries and sequence TCR repertoires, to increase sequencing depth and limit assay-specific biases. To estimate repertoire size and how much clonotypes are shared between individuals, the study performed deep sequencing of blood TCR repertoires from a few healthy adults. For each donor, CD4 naive and CD4 memory were each run on three plates, CD8 naive on two plates, and CD8 memory on one plate. Beyond this particular receptor, the publication reports: Rarefaction of sorted-subset datasets indicated incomplete sequencing despite the large sequencing depth. Sampling was limited to blood, and TCR repertoires in tissue likely differ from TCR repertoires in blood. Based on pairwise subsampling, the degree of clonotype sharing among donors was expected to be affected by sequencing depth. When a handful of donors were compared, the shared fraction of clonotypes was around 5% for naive CD4, 3% to 4% for naive CD8, about 2.4% for memory CD4, and 0.3% to 0.5% for memory CD8. Estimated clonotype richness was generally larger for naive than for memory subsets. Compared with non-shared clonotypes, the clonotypes found in all four sorted-subset donors had higher generation probabilities. Because the study included only a small number of donors, the genetic and exposure-history diversity represented was limited.

To note about this clone: The clone's antigen remains unknown. No much larger clone exists at a distance of one base, and base qualities are not known.

CD8 naive samples were obtained by positive selection for CCR7 among CD45RO-negative cells, yielding a CD45RA+CCR7+ population from which TemRA cells were excluded. The donors were healthy, HIV-negative adults who had no recently reported acute infections or vaccinations. Only Caucasian adults living in Nashville, Tennessee, USA were represented among the donors. Blood was collected by leukapheresis, and PBMCs were isolated by Ficoll-Histopaque density gradient centrifugation and then cryopreserved in liquid nitrogen vapor phase. Analytical flow cytometry was used to check the purity and quantity of every magnetically sorted T cell population. From each sorted fraction, genomic DNA was isolated and quantified by UV absorbance on a Nanodrop 2000c. Using the deep immunoSEQ assay, multiplex PCR amplified TCR CDR3 regions from genomic DNA. Extracted genomic DNA from each cell subset was distributed evenly across all wells of several immunoSEQ 96-well plates, and each plate was treated as a replicate. For sorted subsets, each replicate PCR was loaded with roughly 190 ng genomic DNA, equivalent to 30,000 or so T cell genomes. Purified libraries were quantified with a Qubit 3.0 fluorometer, sized on a Bioanalyzer 2100, and re-quantified with the KAPA Library Quantification kit. A separate single-read 150-cycle Illumina NextSeq 550 flow cell was used to sequence each immunoSEQ 96-well plate. In the source study's methods: Because the immunoSEQ output held only junctional sequences and lacked quality scores, the filtering could not match the filtering applied to full-length reads. To assign V/J genes and CDR3, sequences were annotated against IMGT germline references using PyIR, a Python wrapper for IgBLAST v1.9. Reads were removed for weak V/J assignments (E-value above 1e-6), missing CDR3, stop codons, out-of-frame junctions, or ambiguous translated residues. V3J clonotypes were defined as sequences sharing the same inferred V gene, J gene, and CDR3 amino acid sequence. Percentage overlap between repertoires was computed as shared unique clonotypes divided by the size of the smaller repertoire. Repertoire richness was assessed with RTK rarefaction, the Chao1 estimator, and Recon v2.1 estimates of unobserved clonotypes. OLGA was used to compute generation probabilities for all TCRbeta clonotypes that the gDNA method yielded from a few donors. Drawn from immuneACCESS, this table holds only the in-frame rearrangements with V and J called that TCRdb kept. Clones are partly lost; checked studies trace under half to an unresolved V gene and leave the rest unexplained. D and trimming were read from the DNA, whereas the V and J calls and clone size are those reported in that table. A total of around 2.1 million clones appear in this sample, roughly 91% of them only once. The ten largest clones represent roughly 1.7% of the sample.

The TCR originated in a man between 18 and 29 years old in good health. Some clones in this sample may be carry-over from other donors' samples. The sample taken for sequencing was naive CD8+ T cells from PBMCs. According to the study, the label for this sample's cell subset or site signals: CD45RA+CCR7+.

Here the CDR3 is given as CAWSLGDNSGNTIYF. The nucleotides are TGTGCCTGGAGTTTAGGTGACAACTCTGGAAACACCATATATTTT. Recombination linked TRBV30 to TRBJ1-3; too little of a D gene remains to name it. CDR1 and CDR2 were assigned from the germline V gene (reference sequence) as GTSNPN and SVGIG. The CDR3 contains 15 residues, cysteine and phenylalanine counted. Only the CDR3 region is kept as DNA, spanning 45 bases read in frame from base 1. V drops 2 bases and J drops 0 bases, leaving 11 bases in between. Outside the CDR3, residues come from the reference TRBV30 and TRBJ1-3 proteins, so the full variable domain is: SQTIHQWPATLVQPVGSPLSLECTVEGTSNPNLYWYRQAAGRGLQLLFYSVGIGQISSEVPQNLSASRPQDRQFILSSKKLLLSDSGFYLCAWSLGDNSGNTIYFGEGSWLTVV.